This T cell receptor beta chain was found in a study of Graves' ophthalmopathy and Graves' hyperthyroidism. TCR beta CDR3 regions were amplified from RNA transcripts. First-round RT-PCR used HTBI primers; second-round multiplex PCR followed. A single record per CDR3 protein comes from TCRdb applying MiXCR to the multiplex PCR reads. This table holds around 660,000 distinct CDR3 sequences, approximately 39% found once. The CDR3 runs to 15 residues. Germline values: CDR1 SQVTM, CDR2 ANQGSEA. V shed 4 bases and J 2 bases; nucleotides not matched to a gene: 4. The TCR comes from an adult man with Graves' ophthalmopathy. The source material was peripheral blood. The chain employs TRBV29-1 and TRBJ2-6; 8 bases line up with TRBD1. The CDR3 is CSVVTGDPGANVLTF. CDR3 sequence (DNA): TGCAGCGTTGTGACAGGGGACCCTGGGGCCAACGTCCTGACTTTC.